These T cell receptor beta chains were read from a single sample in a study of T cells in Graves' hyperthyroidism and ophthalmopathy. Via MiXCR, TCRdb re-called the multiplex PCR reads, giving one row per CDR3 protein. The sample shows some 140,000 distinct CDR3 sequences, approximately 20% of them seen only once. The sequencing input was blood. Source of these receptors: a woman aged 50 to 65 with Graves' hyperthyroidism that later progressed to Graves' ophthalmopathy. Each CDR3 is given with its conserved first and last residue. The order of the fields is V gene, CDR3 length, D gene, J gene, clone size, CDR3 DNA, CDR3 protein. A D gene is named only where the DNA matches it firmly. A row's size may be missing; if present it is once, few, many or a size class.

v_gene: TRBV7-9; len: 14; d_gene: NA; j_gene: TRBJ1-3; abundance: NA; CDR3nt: TGTGCCGGCAGCCCCGGGTCCTCTGGAAACACCATATATTTT; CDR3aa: CAGSPGSSGNTIYF
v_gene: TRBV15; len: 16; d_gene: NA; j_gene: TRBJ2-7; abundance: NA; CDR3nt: TGTGCCACCAGCAGAGATGGCGGAACAGGGAGAAGCGAGCAGTACTTC; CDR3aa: CATSRDGGTGRSEQYF
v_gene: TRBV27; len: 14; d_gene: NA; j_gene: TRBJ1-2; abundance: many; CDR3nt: TGTGCCAGCAGTTTCTCCCACGGGGTGGACGGCTACACCTTC; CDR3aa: CASSFSHGVDGYTF
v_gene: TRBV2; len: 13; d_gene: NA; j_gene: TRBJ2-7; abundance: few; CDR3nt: TGTGCCAGCAACCCGTCAAGATCCTACGAGCAGTACTTC; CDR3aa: CASNPSRSYEQYF
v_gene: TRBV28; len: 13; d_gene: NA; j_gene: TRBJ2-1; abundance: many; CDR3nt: TGTGCCAGCAGTTTGACGGGGAACAATGAGCAGTTCTTC; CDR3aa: CASSLTGNNEQFF
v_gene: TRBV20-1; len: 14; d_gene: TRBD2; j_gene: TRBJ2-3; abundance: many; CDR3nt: TGCAGTGCTAGTCCCCTAGCGGGAGCAGATACGCAGTATTTT; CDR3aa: CSASPLAGADTQYF
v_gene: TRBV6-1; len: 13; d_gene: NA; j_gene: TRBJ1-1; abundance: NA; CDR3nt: TGTGCCAGCATCTCACCGCTCCGGTCCAGAGCTTTCTTT; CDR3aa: CASISPLRSRAFF
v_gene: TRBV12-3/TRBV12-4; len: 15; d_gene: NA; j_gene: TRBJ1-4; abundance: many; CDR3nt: TGTGCCAGCAGTTTATTGCGGGGCGCTGAAGAAAAACTGTTTTTT; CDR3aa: CASSLLRGAEEKLFF
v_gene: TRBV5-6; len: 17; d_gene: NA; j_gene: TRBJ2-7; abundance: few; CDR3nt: TGTGCCAGCAGCGGTGCGGGGAGGATCGAGTTACCCTACGAGCAGTACTTC; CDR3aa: CASSGAGRIELPYEQYF
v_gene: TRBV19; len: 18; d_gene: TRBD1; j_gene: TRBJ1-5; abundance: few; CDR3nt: TGTGCCAGTAGTTCCCGGACAGGTATGGGAAGAGGGAATCAGCCCCAGCATTTT; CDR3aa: CASSSRTGMGRGNQPQHF
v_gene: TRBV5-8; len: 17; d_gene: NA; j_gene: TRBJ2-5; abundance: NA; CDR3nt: TGCGCCAGCAGCCAAACCCCCCCGGGATTCGGAGCGGAGACCCAGTACTTC; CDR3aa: CASSQTPPGFGAETQYF
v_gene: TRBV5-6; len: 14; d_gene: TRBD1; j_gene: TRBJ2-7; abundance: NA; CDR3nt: TGTGCCAGCAGCTTGCGGACAGGGGGCTACGAGCAGTACTTC; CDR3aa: CASSLRTGGYEQYF
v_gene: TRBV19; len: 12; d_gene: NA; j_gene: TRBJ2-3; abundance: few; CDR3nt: TGTGCCAGTAACGGGGTAACAGATACGCAGTATTTT; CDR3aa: CASNGVTDTQYF
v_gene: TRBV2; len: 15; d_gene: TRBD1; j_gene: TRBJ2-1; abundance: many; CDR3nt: TGTGCCAGCAGTGATAGGGACAGGGGGAACAATGAGCAGTTCTTC; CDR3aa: CASSDRDRGNNEQFF
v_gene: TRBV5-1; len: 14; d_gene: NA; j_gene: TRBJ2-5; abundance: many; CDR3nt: TGCGCCAGCAGCTTGGGCGGGACACAAGAGACCCAGTACTTC; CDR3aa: CASSLGGTQETQYF
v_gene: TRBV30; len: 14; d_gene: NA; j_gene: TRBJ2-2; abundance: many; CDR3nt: TGTGCCTGGAAGGGGGGTTGGAACACCGGGGAGCTGTTTTTT; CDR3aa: CAWKGGWNTGELFF
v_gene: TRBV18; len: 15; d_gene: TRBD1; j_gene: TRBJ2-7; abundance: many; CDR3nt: TGTGCCAGCTCACCAGGGCCAGGGGGATCCTACGAGCAGTACTTC; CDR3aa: CASSPGPGGSYEQYF
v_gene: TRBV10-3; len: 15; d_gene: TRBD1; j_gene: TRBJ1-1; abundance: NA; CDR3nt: TGTGCCATCAGTTCCGGGACAGGGGTCGACACTGAAGCTTTCTTT; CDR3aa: CAISSGTGVDTEAFF
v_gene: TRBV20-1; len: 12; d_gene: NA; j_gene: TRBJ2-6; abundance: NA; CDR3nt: TGCAGTGCTAGAGCCTCCTCCAACGTCCTGACTTTC; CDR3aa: CSARASSNVLTF
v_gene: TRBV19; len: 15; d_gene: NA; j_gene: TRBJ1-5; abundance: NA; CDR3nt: TGTGCCAGTAGTATGAGAAGCAGGGGCGGTCAGCCCCAGCATTTT; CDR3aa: CASSMRSRGGQPQHF
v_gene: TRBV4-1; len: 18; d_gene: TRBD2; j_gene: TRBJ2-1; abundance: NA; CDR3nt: TGCGCCAGCAGCCGAGGGGTTAGGACTAGCGGGCCCTACAATGAGCAGTTCTTC; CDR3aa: CASSRGVRTSGPYNEQFF
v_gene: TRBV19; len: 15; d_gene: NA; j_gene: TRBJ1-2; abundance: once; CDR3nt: TGTGCCAGTAGTAGCCACAGGGAGGGGAACTATGGCTACACCTTC; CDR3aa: CASSSHREGNYGYTF
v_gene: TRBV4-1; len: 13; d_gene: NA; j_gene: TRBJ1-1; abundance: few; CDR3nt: TGCGCCAGCAGCCAAGAACCCGGGCCTGAAGCTTTCTTT; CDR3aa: CASSQEPGPEAFF
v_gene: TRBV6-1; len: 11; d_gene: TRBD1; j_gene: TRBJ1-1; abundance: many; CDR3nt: TGTGCCAGCAGCCAGGGGGGTGAAGCTTTCTTT; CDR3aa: CASSQGGEAFF
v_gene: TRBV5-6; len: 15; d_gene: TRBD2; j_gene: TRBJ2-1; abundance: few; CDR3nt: TGTGCCAGCAGCTTGGAGAGCGGGAGGGCCGGCGAGCAGTTCTTC; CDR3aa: CASSLESGRAGEQFF
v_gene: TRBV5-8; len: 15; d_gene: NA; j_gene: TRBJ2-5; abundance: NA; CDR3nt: TGTGCCAGCAGTCCCCTGGGGACACCTGGGGAGACCCAGTACTTC; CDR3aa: CASSPLGTPGETQYF
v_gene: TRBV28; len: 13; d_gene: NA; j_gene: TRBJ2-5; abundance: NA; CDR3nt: TGTGCCAGCAGCTTAGCTAGCAGAGAGACCCAGTACTTC; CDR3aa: CASSLASRETQYF
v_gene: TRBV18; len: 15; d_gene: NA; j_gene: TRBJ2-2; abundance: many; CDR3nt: TGTGCCAGCTCACCAAGCGCGGGGCACACCGGGGAGCTGTTTTTT; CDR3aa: CASSPSAGHTGELFF
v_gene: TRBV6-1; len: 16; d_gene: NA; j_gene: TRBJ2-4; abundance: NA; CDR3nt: TGTGCCAGCAGGGACCCCCGGGACGGAAGAAAAAACATTCAGTACTTC; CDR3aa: CASRDPRDGRKNIQYF
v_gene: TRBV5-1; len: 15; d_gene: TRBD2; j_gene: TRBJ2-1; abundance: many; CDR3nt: TGCGCCAGCAGCACCGAGGGGCGGGAGGTCGGTGAGCAGTTCTTC; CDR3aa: CASSTEGREVGEQFF
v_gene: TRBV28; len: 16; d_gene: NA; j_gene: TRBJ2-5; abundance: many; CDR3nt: TGTGCCAGCAGTTTCCTAAGTAGGGACCCCCAAGAGACCCAGTACTTC; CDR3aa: CASSFLSRDPQETQYF
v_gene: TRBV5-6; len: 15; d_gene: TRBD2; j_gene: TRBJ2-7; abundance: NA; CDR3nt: TGTGCCAGCAGCCAAACGGGACTAGGGACCTACGAGCAGTACTTC; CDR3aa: CASSQTGLGTYEQYF
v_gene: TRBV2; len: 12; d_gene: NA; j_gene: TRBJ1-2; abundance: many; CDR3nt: TGTGCCAGCAGTAAACAGGGTTGGGGCTACACCTTC; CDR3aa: CASSKQGWGYTF
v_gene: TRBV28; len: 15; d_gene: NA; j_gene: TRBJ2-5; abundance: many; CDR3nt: TGTGCCAGCAGTTCTTCTGGGGGGCTGGGGGAGACCCAGTACTTC; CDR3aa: CASSSSGGLGETQYF
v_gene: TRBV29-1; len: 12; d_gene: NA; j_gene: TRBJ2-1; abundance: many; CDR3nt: TGCAGCGTTGGTAGGGTCTACAATGAGCAGTTCTTC; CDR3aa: CSVGRVYNEQFF
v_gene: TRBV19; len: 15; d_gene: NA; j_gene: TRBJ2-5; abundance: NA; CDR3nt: TGTGCCAGTAGCATCAGGGGCGGCCCCCAAGAGACCCAGTACTTC; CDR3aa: CASSIRGGPQETQYF
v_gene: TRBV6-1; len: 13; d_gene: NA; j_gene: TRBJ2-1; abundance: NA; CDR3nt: TGTGCCAGCCACCAGGCCCTATTCAATGAGCAGTTCTTC; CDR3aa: CASHQALFNEQFF
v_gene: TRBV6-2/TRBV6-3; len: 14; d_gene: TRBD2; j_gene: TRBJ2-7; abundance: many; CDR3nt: TGTGCCAGCAGCTCGAGCGGGAGCGGGATCGAGCAGTACTTC; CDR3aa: CASSSSGSGIEQYF
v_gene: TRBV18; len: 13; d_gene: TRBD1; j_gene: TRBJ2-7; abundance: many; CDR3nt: TGTGCCAGCTCACCGGGACAGGGGTCCGAGCAGTACTTC; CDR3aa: CASSPGQGSEQYF